This T cell receptor beta chain was documented in a study of blood T cell repertoires in COVID-19. For the study at large: Both acute and convalescent COVID-19 samples were obtained from the United States, Italy and Spain. PBMCs, B-cell-depleted T cells, or T cells provided the cDNA or gDNA that made up the material.

Source study methods: Quantification of nucleated cells was approximated via reference gene primer amplification. Assay: immunoSEQ multiplex PCR; the TCRdb copy retains only in-frame clones and omits some. The D gene and trimming were derived from the DNA, and the V and J assignments and clone size from that table. The sample yields fewer than 250,000 clones, about 88% seen once. The CDR3 loop spans 16 amino acids. CDR1 and CDR2 from the germline V gene are LNHDA and SQIVND (reference sequence). V was trimmed by 5 bases and J by 1 base, leaving 17 bases between them. This TCR came from a man between 60 and 75 years old with acute or convalescent COVID-19. Sequenced sample: peripheral blood. The rearrangement links TRBV19 to TRBJ1-1; perhaps TRBD1 as D (6 bases). For the CDR3, the DNA is TGTGCCAGTAGTCCCCACAGGGTGAGGGGGAACACTGAAGCTTTCTTT. Translating gives CASSPHRVRGNTEAFF.